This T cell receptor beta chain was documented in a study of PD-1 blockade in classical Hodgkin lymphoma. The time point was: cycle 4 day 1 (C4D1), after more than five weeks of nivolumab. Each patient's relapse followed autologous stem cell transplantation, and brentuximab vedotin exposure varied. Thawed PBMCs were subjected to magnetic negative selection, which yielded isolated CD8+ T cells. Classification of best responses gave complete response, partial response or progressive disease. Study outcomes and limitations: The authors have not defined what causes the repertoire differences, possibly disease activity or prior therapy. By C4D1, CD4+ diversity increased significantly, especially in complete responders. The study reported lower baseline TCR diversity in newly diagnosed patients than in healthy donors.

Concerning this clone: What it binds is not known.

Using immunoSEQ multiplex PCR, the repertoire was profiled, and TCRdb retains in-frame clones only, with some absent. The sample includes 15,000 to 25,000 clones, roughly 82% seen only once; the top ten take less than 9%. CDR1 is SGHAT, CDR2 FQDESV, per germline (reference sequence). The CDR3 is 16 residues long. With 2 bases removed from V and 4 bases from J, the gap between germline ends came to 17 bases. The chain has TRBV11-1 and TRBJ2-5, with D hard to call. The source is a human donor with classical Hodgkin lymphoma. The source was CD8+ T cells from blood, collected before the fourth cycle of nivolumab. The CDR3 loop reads CASSLTRAARRETQYF. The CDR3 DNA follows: TGTGCCAGCAGCTTAACAAGGGCGGCGCGGAGAGAGACCCAGTACTTC.